This T cell receptor beta chain emerged from a study of cytomegalovirus exposure and HLA in healthy donors. At the level of the study: Ancestry clustering placed 81% of roughly 400 genotyped donors in the Caucasian-associated cluster. General study results and limits: Some V segments (TRBV6-2 and TRBV6-3 among them) were excluded as indistinguishable.

As regards this clone: Its target is unknown.

This CDR3 has 13 amino acids. V was cut by 0 bases and J by 8 bases, with 9 bases left in between. Looked up from germline, CDR1 is SGHAT and CDR2 is FQNNGV. Researchers ran the PCR with 60 Vbeta and 13 Jbeta primers. This table comes from immunoSEQ multiplex PCR, and its TCRdb copy is limited to in-frame clones, with some not included. This repertoire includes some 84,000 clones. This sequence originates from a man aged 50-59 years in good health and CMV-seronegative. Sequencing was carried out using PBMCs. The chain couples TRBV11-2 to TRBJ2-3; D call uncertain. In DNA form, the CDR3 reads TGTGCCAGCAGCTTAGAGGATTCGGGTACGCAGTATTTT. As protein: CASSLEDSGTQYF.